This TCR beta chain was documented in a study of T cell repertoires in cytomegalovirus infection. TCRdb itself ran the reads through MiXCR, one entry per CDR3 protein. The sample lists around 540,000 distinct CDR3 sequences; 30% to 40% were seen once. There are 12 residues in the CDR3. CDR1 and CDR2 (germline): MDHEN, SYDVKM. A note on this clonotype: The antigen remains unidentified. Possible read error: a much larger clone is one base away.

This chain connects TRBV28 to TRBJ1-2; D unresolved. This clonotype was sampled from a human donor in good health (CMV status not recorded). Some clones in this sample may be carry-over from other donors' samples. Sequences were derived from cultured PBMCs, sampled from culture after CMV antigen stimulation. CDR3: CASSASNYGHTF. DNA for the CDR3: TGTGCCAGCAGTGCGTCGAACTATGGCCACACCTTC.